This record looks at one T cell receptor (beta chain) sequence and its context. Its target antigen remains unknown. No base quality information exists; no much larger clone differs at one position. TCRbeta CDR3 regions were amplified from genomic DNA by means of the immunoSEQ Assay, a bias-controlled multiplex PCR. For the original study's pipeline: The number of nucleated cells in each sample was estimated by amplification of reference gene primers within the assay. To quantify the absolute abundance of each unique TCRbeta CDR3 rearrangement, sequence reads were collapsed and filtered. For each sample, productive Simpson clonality was calculated as the square root of Simpson's diversity index over productive rearrangements. Held by TCRdb, this immuneACCESS table contains in-frame sequences only and omits some clones. Under half of the omission traces to an unresolved V gene where checked; the cause of the rest is unknown. The D gene and trimming were derived from the DNA, and the V and J assignments and clone size from that table. The sample profile shows around 200,000 clones; 80% to 90% of them were found once. The ten largest clones represent around an eighth of the sample.

Whole blood was collected in K2EDTA tubes by collaborating institutions according to the institutions' own protocols. For TCRbeta analysis, collaborators shipped samples in one of three forms: frozen whole blood, isolated PBMCs, or DNA extracted from either of those sample types. This sample stems from a study of blood T cell repertoires in COVID-19 (TCRdb year 2020). With regard to the full study: Samples covering the acute and convalescent phases of COVID-19 were provided by collaborators in the United States, Italy and Spain. The material from the prospective study consisted of cDNA or gDNA derived from T cells, B-cell-depleted T cells, or PBMCs. Deeply sampled blood TCRbeta repertoires from subjects exposed to, actively infected with, or recovered from COVID-19 were included in the dataset. The repertoires were made available in a free public database intended to serve as a resource for research on the immune response to SARS-CoV-2. The samples were drawn from two sources: the first 160 participants of the ongoing ImmuneRACE study, and 950 to 1,500 subjects contributed by 6 global collaborators. A de-identified subject ID, COVID-19 status, age in years and sex were almost always included in the sample metadata. Where available, HLA class I and class II types were obtained from metadata supplied by the sample provider rather than from assay-based typing.

General conclusions and limits of the study: How much clinical and demographic metadata was included differed by source and by participant, and the metadata was provided uncurated.

Sequencing was done on a sample of peripheral blood. The sequence was collected from a man aged 25-45 years with active or convalescent COVID-19.

In nucleotides, the sequence is TGTGCCAGCAGCTTAACTCAAATGAACACTGAAGCTTTCTTT. It is translated as CASSLTQMNTEAFF. Recombination connected TRBV13 to TRBJ1-1; too little of a D gene remains to name it. Including cysteine and phenylalanine, the CDR3 has 14 amino acids. Solely the CDR3 DNA is kept, with 42 bases framed from the first base. The germline ends are 7 bases apart after V is trimmed by 2 bases and J by 0 bases. In the germline V gene (reference sequence), CDR1 corresponds to PRHDT and CDR2 to FYEKMQ.